This T cell receptor (beta chain) stems from a study of blood T cell repertoires in COVID-19. Study-wide background: The United States, Italy and Spain were the sources of the acute and convalescent COVID-19 samples.

Methods used by the authors: Counts of nucleated cells, estimated from reference gene primer amplification, were obtained. TCRdb keeps only in-frame clones here, not all; method: immunoSEQ multiplex PCR. Clone size and V and J calls were adopted from that table, with D and trimming inferred from the DNA. The table includes some 290,000 clones, over 80% detected once. CDR1 and CDR2 (germline): WNHNN, SYGVQD (reference sequence). The CDR3 runs to 14 residues. Between the trimmed V and J ends, which lost 4 bases and 2 bases, there was a span of 12 bases. This clone was counted a few times. The sample comprised peripheral blood. The sequence was obtained from a man in his 60s who had recovered from COVID-19. The chain uses TRBV10-1 and TRBJ2-7, with a tentative D call TRBD2 (6 bases). The CDR3, as DNA: TGCGCCAGCAGTGCCTCTAGCGAGCCCTACGAGCAGTACTTC. Translated: CASSASSEPYEQYF.